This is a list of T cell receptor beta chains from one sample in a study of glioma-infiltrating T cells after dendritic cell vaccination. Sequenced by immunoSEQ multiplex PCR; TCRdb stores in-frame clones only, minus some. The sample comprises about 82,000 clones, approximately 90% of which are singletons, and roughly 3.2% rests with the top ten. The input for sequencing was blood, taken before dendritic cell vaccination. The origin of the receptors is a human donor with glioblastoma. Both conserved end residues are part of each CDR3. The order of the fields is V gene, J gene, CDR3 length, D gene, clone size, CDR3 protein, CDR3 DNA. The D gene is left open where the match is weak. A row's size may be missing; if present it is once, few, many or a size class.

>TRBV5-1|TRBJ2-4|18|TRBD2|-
CASSLGGLAGGPWNIQYF
TGCGCCAGCAGCCTGGGGGGACTAGCGGGGGGGCCATGGAACATTCAGTACTTC
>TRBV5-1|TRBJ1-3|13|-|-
CASSSVTGNTIYF
TGCGCCAGCAGCTCGGTGACTGGAAACACCATATATTTT
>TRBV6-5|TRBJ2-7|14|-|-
CASSEPGLTYEQYF
TGTGCCAGCAGTGAACCAGGACTAACCTACGAGCAGTACTTC
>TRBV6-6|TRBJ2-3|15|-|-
CASSLAGGSTDTQYF
TGTGCCAGCAGTCTGGCCGGAGGTAGCACAGATACGCAGTATTTT
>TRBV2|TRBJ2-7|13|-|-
CASRPGHGYEQYF
TGTGCCAGCAGGCCGGGACACGGCTACGAGCAGTACTTC
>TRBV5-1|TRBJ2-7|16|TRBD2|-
CASSTMGGLGALEQYF
TGCGCCAGCAGCACCATGGGGGGGTTGGGAGCATTGGAGCAGTACTTC
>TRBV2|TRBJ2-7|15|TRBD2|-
CASSFGLAGAYEQYF
TGTGCCAGCAGCTTCGGACTAGCGGGGGCCTACGAGCAGTACTTC
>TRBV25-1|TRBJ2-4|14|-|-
CASSEGVSGNIQYF
TGTGCCAGCAGTGAAGGAGTGTCGGGTAACATTCAGTACTTC
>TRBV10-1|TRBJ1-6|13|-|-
CASSEDFNAPLHF
TGCGCCAGCAGTGAGGACTTCAACGCCCCCCTCCACTTT
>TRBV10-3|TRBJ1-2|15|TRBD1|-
CAISESDRGFEGYTF
TGTGCCATCAGTGAGTCCGACAGGGGTTTTGAAGGCTACACCTTC
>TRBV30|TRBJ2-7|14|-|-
CAWSRFGATYEQYF
TGTGCCTGGAGTCGTTTTGGGGCCACCTACGAGCAGTACTTC
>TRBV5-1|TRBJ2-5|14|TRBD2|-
CASSPSGGTETQYF
TGCGCCAGCAGCCCATCGGGGGGGACAGAGACCCAGTACTTC
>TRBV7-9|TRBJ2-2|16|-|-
CASSLGQGGNTGELFF
TGTGCCAGCAGCTTAGGCCAGGGAGGTAACACCGGGGAGCTGTTTTTT
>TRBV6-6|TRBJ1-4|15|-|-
CASSYSGGLNEKLFF
TGTGCCAGCAGTTACTCTGGAGGTCTAAATGAAAAACTGTTTTTT
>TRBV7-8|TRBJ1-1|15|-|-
CASSSRYPGGTEAFF
TGTGCCAGCAGCTCCCGCTATCCCGGGGGCACTGAAGCTTTCTTT
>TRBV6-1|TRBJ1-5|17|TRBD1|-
CASSERDRKPSGQPQHF
TGTGCCAGCAGTGAGAGGGACAGGAAACCCTCCGGGCAGCCCCAGCATTTT
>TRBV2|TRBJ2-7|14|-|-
CASSVLLFSYEQYF
TGTGCCAGCAGTGTTCTTCTTTTCTCCTACGAGCAGTACTTC
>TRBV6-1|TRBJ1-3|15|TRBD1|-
CASRRDSNSGNTIYF
TGTGCCAGCAGAAGGGACAGCAACTCTGGAAACACCATATATTTT
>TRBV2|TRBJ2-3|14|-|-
CASRGDSYTDTQYF
TGTGCCAGCAGGGGGGACTCCTACACAGATACGCAGTATTTT
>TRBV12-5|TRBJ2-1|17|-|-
CASGFSRGSRSYNEQFF
TGTGCTAGTGGTTTTTCCCGGGGGAGCCGATCCTACAATGAGCAGTTCTTC
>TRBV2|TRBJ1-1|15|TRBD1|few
CASSRTGPMNTEAFF
TGTGCCAGCAGTAGGACAGGCCCCATGAACACTGAAGCTTTCTTT
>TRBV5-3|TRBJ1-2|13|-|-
CARSLTGAYGYTF
TGTGCCAGAAGCTTGACGGGAGCCTATGGCTACACCTTC
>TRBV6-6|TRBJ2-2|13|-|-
CASSAGRGGELFF
TGTGCCAGCTCGGCCGGGCGGGGCGGGGAGCTGTTTTTT
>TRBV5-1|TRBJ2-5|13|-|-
CASSSRAEETQYF
TGCGCCAGCAGCAGCAGGGCGGAAGAGACCCAGTACTTC
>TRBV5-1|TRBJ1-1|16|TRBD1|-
CASSYKPTGGIGEAFF
TGCGCCAGCAGCTACAAACCTACAGGGGGAATAGGTGAAGCTTTCTTT
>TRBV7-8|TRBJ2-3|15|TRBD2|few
CASSLKRGLRDTQYF
TGTGCCAGCAGCTTAAAGCGGGGGCTCCGTGATACGCAGTATTTT
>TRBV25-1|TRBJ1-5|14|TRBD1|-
CASSETGFNQPQHF
TGTGCCAGCAGTGAGACAGGGTTCAATCAGCCCCAGCATTTT
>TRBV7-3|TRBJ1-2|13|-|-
CASSPVGGAGYTF
TGTGCCAGCAGCCCCGTGGGGGGAGCTGGCTACACCTTC
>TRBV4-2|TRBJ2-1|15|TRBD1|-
CASSQEGQGEDEQFF
TGTGCCAGCAGCCAGGAGGGACAGGGAGAGGATGAGCAGTTCTTC
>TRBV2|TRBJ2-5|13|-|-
CASRKETGFKQYF
TGTGCCAGCAGGAAGGAGACAGGATTCAAGCAGTACTTC
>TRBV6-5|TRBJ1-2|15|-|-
CASSYSGGSEEGYTF
TGTGCCAGCAGTTACTCGGGGGGTTCAGAGGAGGGCTACACCTTC
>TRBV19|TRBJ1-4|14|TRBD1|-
CASSSGTGEGKLFF
TGTGCCAGTAGCTCCGGGACAGGGGAGGGAAAACTGTTTTTT
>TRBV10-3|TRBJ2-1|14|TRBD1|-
CAIRGQGSYNEQFF
TGTGCCATCAGGGGACAGGGCTCCTACAATGAGCAGTTCTTC
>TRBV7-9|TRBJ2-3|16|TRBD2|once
CASSPGGTSGADTQYF
TGTGCCAGCAGCCCGGGGGGGACTAGCGGGGCAGATACGCAGTATTTT
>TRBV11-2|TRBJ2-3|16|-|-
CASSLGGLGGTDTQYF
TGTGCCAGCAGCTTAGGCGGACTGGGAGGCACAGATACGCAGTATTTT
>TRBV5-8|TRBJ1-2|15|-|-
CASGRLEGGVYGYTF
TGTGCCAGCGGACGACTTGAGGGGGGGGTCTATGGCTACACCTTC
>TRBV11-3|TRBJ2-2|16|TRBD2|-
CASSLGLAGVTGELFF
TGTGCCAGCAGCTTAGGGCTAGCGGGGGTCACCGGGGAGCTGTTTTTT
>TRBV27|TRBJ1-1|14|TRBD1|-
CASSFGQGNTEAFF
TGTGCCAGCAGTTTCGGACAGGGGAACACTGAAGCTTTCTTT
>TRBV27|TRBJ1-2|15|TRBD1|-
CASSHNGQGGDGYTF
TGTGCCAGCAGTCACAACGGACAGGGAGGAGATGGCTACACCTTC
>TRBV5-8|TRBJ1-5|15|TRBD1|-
CASSPGQGAPGPQHF
TGTGCCAGCAGCCCGGGACAGGGGGCTCCGGGGCCCCAGCATTTT
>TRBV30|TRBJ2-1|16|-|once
CAWVNRGNITYNEQFF
TGTGCCTGGGTAAATCGGGGAAATATTACCTACAATGAGCAGTTCTTC
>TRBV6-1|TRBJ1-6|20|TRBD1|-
CASSERARQGVPSYNSPLHF
TGTGCCAGCAGTGAACGGGCCCGACAGGGGGTACCCTCCTATAATTCACCCCTCCACTTT
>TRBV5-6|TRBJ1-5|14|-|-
CASSAGTRVQPQHF
TGTGCCAGCAGCGCCGGGACAAGGGTACAGCCCCAGCATTTT
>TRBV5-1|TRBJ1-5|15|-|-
CASSLSGGQGQPQHF
TGCGCCAGCAGCTTGTCCGGGGGGCAGGGTCAGCCCCAGCATTTT
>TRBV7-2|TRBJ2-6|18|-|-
CASSLERRMVRGANVLTF
TGTGCCAGCAGCTTAGAGCGGAGGATGGTGAGAGGGGCCAACGTCCTGACTTTC
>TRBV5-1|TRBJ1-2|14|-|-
CASSLAGGNYGYTF
TGCGCCAGCAGCTTGGCCGGGGGAAACTATGGCTACACCTTC
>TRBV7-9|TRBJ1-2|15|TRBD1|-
CASSALTGTGYGYTF
TGTGCCAGCAGCGCCTTAACCGGGACAGGCTATGGCTACACCTTC
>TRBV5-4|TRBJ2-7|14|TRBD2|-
CASSSGEGLSEQYF
TGTGCCAGCAGCTCGGGGGAGGGCCTTTCCGAGCAGTACTTC
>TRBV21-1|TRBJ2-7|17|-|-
CASSKGVSGGVSYEQYF
TGTGCCAGCAGCAAAGGAGTGAGCGGGGGGGTTTCCTACGAGCAGTACTTC
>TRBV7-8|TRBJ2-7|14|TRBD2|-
CASSLAYLREAQYF
TGTGCCAGCAGCTTAGCCTATTTACGGGAGGCCCAGTACTTC
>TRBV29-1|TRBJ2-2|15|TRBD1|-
CSVETGQQNTGELFF
TGCAGCGTTGAAACGGGACAGCAAAACACCGGGGAGCTGTTTTTT